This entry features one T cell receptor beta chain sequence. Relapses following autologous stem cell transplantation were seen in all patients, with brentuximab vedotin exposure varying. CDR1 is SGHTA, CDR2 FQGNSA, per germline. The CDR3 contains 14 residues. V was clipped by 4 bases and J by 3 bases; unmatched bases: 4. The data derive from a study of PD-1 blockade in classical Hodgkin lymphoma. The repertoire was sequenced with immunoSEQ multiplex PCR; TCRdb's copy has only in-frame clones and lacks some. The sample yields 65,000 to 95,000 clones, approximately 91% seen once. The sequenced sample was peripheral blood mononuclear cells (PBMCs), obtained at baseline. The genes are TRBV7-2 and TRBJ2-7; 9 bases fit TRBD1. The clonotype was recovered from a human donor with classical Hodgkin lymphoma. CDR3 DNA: TGTGCCAGCAGCTCGGGACAGGGTGTCTACGAGCAGTACTTC. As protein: CASSSGQGVYEQYF.